The entry that follows covers one T cell receptor beta chain sequence. The antigen is not known. This record belongs to a study of identical twins. Points from the study as a whole: Where beta out-of-frame sequences were concerned, excess twin sharing was weaker. Abundant beta clonotypes from cord blood had fewer insertions, unlike memory repertoires, which showed none.

V lost 6 bases and J lost 4; bases outside the gene matches: 13. The germline CDR1 and CDR2 sequences are LGHNA and YNFKEQ. This CDR3 has 16 residues. Template switching, a step in the protocol, added a universal primer site, and cDNA carried unique molecular identifiers. TCRdb reanalysed the 5' RACE reads using MiXCR and keeps one entry per CDR3 protein. The table has 500,000 or so distinct CDR3 sequences, approximately 15% seen once; the top ten hold approximately 0.52%. This sample was also put to use in a study of yellow fever vaccine responses in identical twins.

The TCR originated in a woman under 30 in good health. The chain combines TRBV4-2 with TRBJ2-3; 7 bases map to TRBD2. Sequenced input: CD4+ T cells sorted from blood. CDR3 DNA sequence: TGTGCCAGCAGTCGCCTGGCAGCGGGGTTATCAGATACGCAGTATTTT. Encoded protein: CASSRLAAGLSDTQYF.